This T cell receptor beta chain was profiled in a study of blood T cells in healthy people across ages (dated by TCRdb to between 2014 and 2016). Background for the entire study: In model experiments, roughly one uniquely barcoded TCR beta cDNA molecule per two T cells was captured by template switching. Donors of different ages were randomly distributed across sequencing lanes to avoid experimental bias. Donors were grouped into four age groups: young (average roughly 15 years), middle-aged (39), aged (around 62) and long-lived (over 80). The study analyzed two additional independent replicas of 1 million unique cDNA reads from the same blood draw for two donors, one aged 18 to 29 and one aged 80 or older. To track age-related changes in TCR beta repertoire diversity, the study relied on deep sequencing normalized with unique cDNA molecular identifiers.

The table lists this clonotype with a few counts. Its antigen is currently not known. Base qualities were left out, and no much larger clone turns up one base away. Broader findings and caveats from the paper: There was a strong correlation between observed TCR beta diversity and the percentage of naive T cells measured by flow cytometry. Observed TCR beta diversity per million T cells fell roughly linearly with age, and a significant reduction was already apparent by age about 43. Compared with the aged group, more naive CD4+ T cells, fewer expanded clones and increased TCR diversity were shown by the long-lived group, suggesting age selection. Estimates of total diversity based on one million sequenced T cells were considered lower bounds and underestimates. Because the CMV infection status of the donors was unknown, age-related changes in expanded clonotypes may potentially have been confounded. Conclusive comparison of naive and antigen-experienced compartments was prevented by the profiling of bulk unsorted PBMCs.

Trimming removed 0 bases from V and 0 bases from J, leaving 18 bases between the germline ends. Counted from cysteine to phenylalanine, this CDR3 has 18 amino acids. The entry retains the CDR3 DNA only, 54 bases that are in frame from base 1. CDR1 SGHTA and CDR2 FQGNSA are derived from the germline V gene. To prepare the library, 5' RACE was applied. This sample was sequenced with an Illumina HiSeq 2500. A second PCR of roughly 6 to 11 cycles was run with a J-beta primer mix and a sample-barcoded 5' primer. A template-switch 5' adaptor carrying 12 random nucleotides introduced a unique molecular identifier onto each TCR beta cDNA molecule. Each sample yielded at least 2.5 million CDR3-containing paired-end reads. The Mint cDNA synthesis kit, primed by a TRBC-specific oligonucleotide, was used to synthesize first-strand cDNA from all RNA. Following uracil-DNA glycosylase treatment, a first 18-cycle PCR with universal primers M1SS and BC2_uni_R was performed on all cDNA. The study's processing was this. For normalization, 1 million high-quality reads, each with a distinct molecular identifier, were randomly selected from each sample. Reads sharing molecular identifiers were discarded rather than binned into consensus sequences. MiTCR, run with a Q25 quality threshold and the strictest error-elimination algorithm, handled CDR3 identification, clonotype clustering and error correction. Lower-bound total TCR beta diversity was estimated with a nonparametric unseen species model using Euler transformation. TCRdb redid the processing of the public reads, applying fastp at Q25 and MiXCR, and retained in-frame beta chains. Identical CDR3 protein sequences are pooled into one entry, listed with their most common genes and DNA. The V and J calls, along with clone size, are taken from TCRdb and not from the paper's own processing. Within this sample are over a million distinct CDR3 sequences, with 45% to 70% of them counted one time only. Clones ranked in the top ten supply 5.5% to 8% of the sample.

Donors were 35 to 40 systemically healthy Caucasian individuals from Russia aged roughly 6 to 95 years. Each donor gave ten milliliters of peripheral blood, drawn into EDTA-treated Vacutainer tubes. Ficoll-Paque density-gradient centrifugation was used to isolate PBMCs, with at least 7 million per sample. Trizol reagent was used to extract total RNA from PBMCs, with at least 5 micrograms per sample. For every donor, flow cytometry on a PBMC aliquot measured the percentage of naive CD45RAhigh/CD27high T cells. The rearranged chain carries TRBV7-2 and TRBJ2-7, and TRBD2 may be the D gene, going by 6 matching bases. This clonotype originated in a man aged 18 to 35 in good health. Sequencing input: blood. At the DNA level, the sequence is TGTGCCAGCAGCTTAGCGGGAACCCGGAGGGGAGTCTCCTACGAGCAGTACTTC. This gives the protein CASSLAGTRRGVSYEQYF.